This TCR beta chain originates from a study of T-cell reconstitution after alpha-beta-depleted transplantation in children (dated by TCRdb to 2016 to 2017). Regarding the research as a whole: The study quantitatively tracked T-cell immune reconstitution after TCRalphabeta/CD19-depleted allogeneic hematopoietic cell transplantation in children using TCR repertoire profiling.

Preparation of the library involved PCR. TCRdb lists the instrument as Illumina HiSeq 2500. To normalize quantification of the TCRbeta repertoire, the TCR libraries were built with molecular barcoding that relied on unique molecular identifiers. The public sequencing data were trimmed at Q25 with fastp and processed into clonotypes with MiXCR by TCRdb, which kept only in-frame beta chains. When rows share a CDR3 protein, they turn into one entry using the most common DNA and genes. This sample has 640,000 or so distinct CDR3 sequences in its table, and around 17% of those were observed once. Approximately 1% of the sample is taken by the ten largest. The table lists this clonotype with many counts. Its antigen is unknown. No base quality information exists; no much larger clone differs at one position. For CDR1 and CDR2, the germline V gene lists MNHEY and SVGAGI. Its CDR3 holds 14 amino acids, cysteine through phenylalanine. Only the CDR3 DNA is retained, 42 bases long and in frame from the first base. The junction shows trimming of 2 bases on V and 5 bases on J, and the gene matches do not reach 2 bases of it.

This receptor was identified in a human donor who donated a stem cell graft to a child with acute myeloid leukemia. The sequence links TRBV6-5 to TRBJ1-1, with TRBD1 matching 10 junction bases. The sequencing used PBMCs from the stem cell graft donor, collected from the stem cell graft. The sequenced DNA: TGTGCCAGCAGTTACCTGGGACAGGGGACTGAAGCTTTCTTT. Its product reads: CASSYLGQGTEAFF.